This is a list of T cell receptor beta chains from one sample in a study of shared clonotypes between healthy human individuals. Only in-frame clones appear in the TCRdb table, and some are missing; sequencing was by immunoSEQ multiplex PCR. This repertoire shows roughly 2.6 million clones, around 90% found once; its top ten account for around 0.15%. The sequencing input was naive CD4+ T cells sorted from blood. The receptors shown here come from a man between 18 and 35 years old in good health. The CDR3 runs from the conserved cysteine through the conserved F or W.

j_gene,v_gene,CDR3aa
TRBJ1-4,TRBV9,CASSVATRHRTRGQGEKLFF
TRBJ2-1,TRBV9,CASSVGGAGAGSYNEQFF
TRBJ1-5,TRBV5-4,CASSLNGGNQPQHF
TRBJ1-6,TRBV9,CASSAGGPTGPLHF
TRBJ2-1,TRBV5-1,CASSLDRVNEQFF
TRBJ2-6,TRBV28,CASSASGLTGANVLTF
TRBJ2-5,TRBV10-2,CASSEPKTSRVETQYF
TRBJ2-5,TRBV27,CASSFSGVETQYF
TRBJ2-3,TRBV2,CASKLGRYTDTQYF
TRBJ1-3,TRBV10-2,CASSDLAAMISGNTIYF
TRBJ2-1,TRBV12-5,CASGPTGTSYNEQFF
TRBJ1-5,TRBV19,CASSIDQIVGLRQPQHF
TRBJ2-3,TRBV2,CASKTRSSTDTQYF
TRBJ1-1,TRBV6-1,CASSNRAEAFF
TRBJ2-3,TRBV6-1,CASSERDRSTDTQYF
TRBJ2-5,TRBV2,CASRPTQETQYF
TRBJ1-1,TRBV28,CASSLGQGVAFF
TRBJ2-2,TRBV7-6,CASSLGSRGPTGELFF
TRBJ1-1,TRBV19,CASSFGTLNTEAFF
TRBJ1-6,TRBV5-6,CASSLGPNSPLHF
TRBJ1-6,TRBV19,CASIGASHSPLHF
TRBJ2-3,TRBV11-2,CASSFGGWQYF
TRBJ2-7,TRBV6-1,CASSERAALRSYEQYF
TRBJ2-3,TRBV6-1,CASSESLSGWSTDTQYF
TRBJ1-1,TRBV2,CASRREGRLNTEAFF
TRBJ2-7,TRBV4-3,CASSHLPGEGGGEQYF
TRBJ2-7,TRBV5-8,CASSSKWAYEQYF
TRBJ1-2,TRBV25-1,CASSEGELYGYTF